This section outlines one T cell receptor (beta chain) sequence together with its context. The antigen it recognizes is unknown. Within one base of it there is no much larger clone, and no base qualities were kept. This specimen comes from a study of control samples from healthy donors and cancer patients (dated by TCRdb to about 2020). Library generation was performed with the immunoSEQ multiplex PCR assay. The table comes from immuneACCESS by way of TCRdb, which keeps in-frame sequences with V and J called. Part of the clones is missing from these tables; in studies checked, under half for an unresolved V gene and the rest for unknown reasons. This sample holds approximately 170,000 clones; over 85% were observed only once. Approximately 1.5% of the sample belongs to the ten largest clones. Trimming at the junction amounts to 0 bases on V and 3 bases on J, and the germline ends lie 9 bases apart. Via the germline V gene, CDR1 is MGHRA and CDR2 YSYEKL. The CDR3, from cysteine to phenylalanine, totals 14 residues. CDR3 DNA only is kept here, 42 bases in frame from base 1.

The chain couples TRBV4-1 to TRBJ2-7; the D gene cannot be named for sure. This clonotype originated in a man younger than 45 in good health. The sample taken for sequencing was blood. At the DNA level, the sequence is TGCGCCAGCAGCCAAGATCTGCTGGTCTACGAGCAGTACTTC. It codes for CASSQDLLVYEQYF.